Given below is one T cell receptor (beta chain) in context. Its target is not known. The sample originates from a study of CD8+ T cells in alopecia areata. Study-wide results and caveats: Scalp data also include sequences from resident alphabeta T cells of normal skin.

Germline CDR1 and CDR2: GTSNPN and SVGIG (reference sequence). The ends were cut back, 0 bases at V and 4 bases at J, with 18 bases in the middle. The CDR3 has 16 residues. The sample's treatment: oral pan-JAK inhibitor, 5-10 mg twice daily. cDNA serving as the sequencing template came from extracted, reverse transcribed RNA. Clones were read by immunoSEQ multiplex PCR, and TCRdb kept only the in-frame ones, dropping some. The table has 200,000 or so clones, 55% to 75% seen once; the top ten hold about 5.1%. The sequenced sample was CD4+ T cells sorted from blood, obtained at week 24, from a patient treated with tofacitinib. The receptor comes from a human donor with alopecia areata. The chain has TRBV30 and TRBJ1-1, with D unresolved. The CDR3 DNA sequence: TGTGCCTGGAGTGTATGGAGTGGGGTCAGCGCCACTGAAGCTTTCTTT. This encodes CAWSVWSGVSATEAFF.